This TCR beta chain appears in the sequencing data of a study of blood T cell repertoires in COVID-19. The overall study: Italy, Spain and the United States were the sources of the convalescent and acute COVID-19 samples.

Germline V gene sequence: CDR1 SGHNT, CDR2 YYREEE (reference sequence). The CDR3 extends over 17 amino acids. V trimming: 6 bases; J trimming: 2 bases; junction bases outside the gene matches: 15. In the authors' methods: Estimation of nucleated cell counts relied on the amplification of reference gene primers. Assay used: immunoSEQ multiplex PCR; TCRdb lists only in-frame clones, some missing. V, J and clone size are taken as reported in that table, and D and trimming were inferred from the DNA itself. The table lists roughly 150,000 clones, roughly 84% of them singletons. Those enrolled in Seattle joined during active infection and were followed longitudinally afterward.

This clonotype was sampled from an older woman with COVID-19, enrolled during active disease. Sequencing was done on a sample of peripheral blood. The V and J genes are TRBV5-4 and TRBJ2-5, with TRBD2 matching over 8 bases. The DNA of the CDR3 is TGTGCCAGCACGCCGGGAGGGCCTCTTTTTCCACAAGAGACCCAGTACTTC. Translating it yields CASTPGGPLFPQETQYF.